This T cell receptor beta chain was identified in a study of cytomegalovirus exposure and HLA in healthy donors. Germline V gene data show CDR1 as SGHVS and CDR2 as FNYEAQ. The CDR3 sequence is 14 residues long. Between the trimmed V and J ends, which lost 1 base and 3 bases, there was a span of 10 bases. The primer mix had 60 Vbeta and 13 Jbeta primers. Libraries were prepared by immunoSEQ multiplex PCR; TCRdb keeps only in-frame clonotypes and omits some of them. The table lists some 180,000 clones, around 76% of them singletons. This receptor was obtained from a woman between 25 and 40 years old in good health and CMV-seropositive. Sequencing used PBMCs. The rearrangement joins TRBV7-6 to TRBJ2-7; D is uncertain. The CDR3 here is CASSLGGYDYEQYF. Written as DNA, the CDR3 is TGTGCCAGCAGCTTAGGAGGATATGACTACGAGCAGTACTTC.